The source of this T cell receptor (beta chain) is a study of blood T cell repertoires in COVID-19. Germline loops: CDR1 MNHEY, CDR2 SVGAGI. The CDR3 loop spans 14 amino acids. With 2 bases removed from V and 1 base from J, the gap between germline ends came to 8 bases. Here immunoSEQ multiplex PCR was the method, and the copy in TCRdb shows in-frame clones only, minus some. The profile shows about 150,000 clones, roughly four fifths of them singletons. The sample comprised peripheral blood. This clonotype was obtained from an elderly man with acute or convalescent COVID-19. The chain uses TRBV6-5 and TRBJ2-5; D unclear. This chain's CDR3 is CASSYEELQETQYF. CDR3 bases: TGTGCCAGCAGTTACGAAGAACTCCAAGAGACCCAGTACTTC.